The subject of this entry is one T cell receptor beta chain. Its antigen is unidentified. At one end the junction does not follow the germline gene, possibly because of a read error. Genomic DNA, the template, was used for profiling of the TCR beta VDJ and CDR3. In TCRdb, the reads were re-called with MiXCR into one record per CDR3 protein. The data show some 290,000 distinct CDR3 sequences, with approximately 56% seen just once and 6.5% to 10% held by the top ten. These data are taken from a study of CD8+CD57+ T cells in acquired aplastic anemia. Study at large: Sorted CD4+ and CD8+ cells yielded 3.2 ug of DNA on average.

Study results and limitations: CD8+ Simpson's diversity in patients was not significantly different from that in controls. Found in both controls and patients were some 31 CD8+ CDR3 sequences.

Germline V gives CDR1 SGHTA, CDR2 FQGNSA. The CDR3 totals 15 residues. This sequence originates from a human donor with severe aplastic anemia or a healthy control (not recorded which). This chain links TRBV7-2 with TRBJ1-6; tentative D call: TRBD1 (5 bases). The sequenced material came from sorted CD4+, CD8+, or CD8+CD57+ T cells (not recorded which) from PBMCs. CDR3 sequence: CASSLAGRVNSPPHF. Written as DNA, the CDR3 is TGTGCCAGCAGCTTAGCTGGCAGGGTAAATTCACCCCCCCACTTT.